The clone carrying this T cell receptor (beta chain) appeared a single time. Its antigen is not known. The data stem from a study of radiotherapy plus CTLA-4 blockade in lung cancer. Notes on the study in general: Blood-borne expansion of tumor-derived TCR clones followed radiotherapy plus ipilimumab. Early shifts in blood T cell clones, with interferon-beta, reportedly predicted response best.

Here immunoSEQ multiplex PCR was the method, and the copy in TCRdb shows in-frame clones only, minus some. The repertoire holds around 50,000 clones, with roughly 90% as singletons. Enrolled patients, whose metastatic non-small-cell lung cancer was chemo-refractory, received focal radiation plus CTLA-4 blockade with ipilimumab. The germline CDR1 and CDR2 sequences are SGHDT and YYEEEE. V was shortened by 4 bases and J by 6 bases, with 14 bases between the two germline ends. The CDR3 has 14 amino acids. The sequence came from a human donor with non-small cell lung cancer that progressed on radiotherapy plus ipilimumab. Some clones in this sample may be carry-over from other donors' samples. The material was peripheral blood, obtained from a patient treated with radiotherapy plus ipilimumab. The chain joins TRBV5-6 to TRBJ1-5, with a weak D call TRBD1 (6 bases). The CDR3 DNA follows: TGTGCCAGCAGCCGGGGAGGGGGGCGTCAGCCCCAGCATTTT. Translating it yields CASSRGGGRQPQHF.